These 10 T cell receptor beta chains were sequenced from one sample in a study of blood T cell repertoires in COVID-19. Measured with immunoSEQ multiplex PCR; TCRdb has only the in-frame clones, and not every one. The table lists around 260,000 clones, roughly 88% of them singletons, with 3% in the top ten. The material sequenced was peripheral blood. These receptors were obtained from a woman aged 25-40 years with active or convalescent COVID-19.

The chain joins TRBV27 to TRBJ1-6; TRBD1 matches at 9 bases. V was pared by 5 bases and J by 10 bases, with 12 bases of the junction left unmatched. Germline V gene sequence: CDR1 MNHEY, CDR2 SMNVEV (reference sequence). This CDR3 contains 16 residues. This CDR3 is CASSPIPDRGRSPLHF. CDR3 sequence (DNA): TGTGCCAGCAGTCCAATTCCGGACAGGGGAAGGTCACCCCTCCACTTT.

The rearrangement links TRBV5-4 to TRBJ1-2, with a weak D call TRBD1 (6 bases). The CDR3 loop spans 14 amino acids. V lost 4 bases, J lost 1 base, and 11 bases lay in between. Germline CDR1 reads SGHNT; CDR2 reads YYREEE (reference sequence). CDR3 bases: TGTGCCAGCAGCGCTCTACAGGGTAACTATGGCTACACCTTC. Protein product: CASSALQGNYGYTF.

This clone is a singleton in its sample. V and J are TRBV21-1 and TRBJ1-5. TRBV21-1 is described as a pseudogene. This CDR3 region has 13 residues. CDR3 region: CATGERRNQPQHF. The CDR3 DNA sequence: TGTGCCACGGGAGAGAGGCGGAATCAGCCCCAGCATTTT.

The CDR3 loop reads CASSIRGGQTNEKLFF. CDR3 coding DNA: TGTGCCAGTAGTATAAGGGGAGGGCAGACTAATGAAAAACTGTTTTTT. V is TRBV19 and J is TRBJ1-4, with D perhaps TRBD1 (5 bases). CDR1 is LNHDA and CDR2 is SQIVND in the germline V gene (reference sequence). V gave up 2 bases and J gave up 2 bases, with 12 bases separating them. This CDR3 is built from 16 residues.

This chain links TRBV7-2 with TRBJ1-6, with 7 nucleotides matching TRBD1. After removal of 5 bases from V and 5 bases from J, the junction contained 9 bases not matched to a gene. Germline CDR1 reads SGHTA; CDR2 reads FQGNSA. This CDR3 has 16 amino acids. The CDR3 coding sequence is TGTGCCAGCAGCCCAACCGGGACAGATAATAATTCACCCCTCCACTTT. The encoded protein is CASSPTGTDNNSPLHF.

This clone was picked up a small number of times. The V gene is TRBV6-6, the J gene TRBJ1-5; D remains ambiguous. The CDR3 runs 12 residues. The germline CDR1 and CDR2 sequences are MNHNY and SVGAGI (reference sequence). Trimming cost V 2 bases and J 7 bases, with 6 bases left between them. The CDR3 nucleotides read TGTGCCAGCAGTTACCAGTCACAGCCCCAGCATTTT. This encodes CASSYQSQPQHF.

The chain combines TRBV11-1 with TRBJ2-7; possible D gene TRBD1, 6 bases. Per the germline V gene, CDR1 is SGHAT and CDR2 is FQDESV (reference sequence). Between the trimmed V and J ends, which lost 5 bases and 2 bases, there was a span of 10 bases. The CDR3 has 13 amino acids. The CDR3 spells CASSQGQTYEQYF. The CDR3 DNA reads as TGTGCCAGCAGCCAAGGACAGACCTACGAGCAGTACTTC.

The chain uses TRBV9 and TRBJ2-3, with 16 bases matching TRBD2. The CDR3 contains 19 residues. The J segment lost 5 bases and the V segment lost 3 bases, leaving 12 bases of the junction unmatched. The V gene's germline CDR1 is SGDLS and CDR2 YYNGEE. The CDR3 region has the DNA TGTGCCAGCAGCGCAGTCCCGGGACTAGCGGGGGGGCTCGTAGATACGCAGTATTTT. Amino acids: CASSAVPGLAGGLVDTQYF.

The table lists this clone with a count of one. The chain combines TRBV5-8 with TRBJ1-3; 7 nucleotides match TRBD1. Unmatched junction bases numbered 15, after V lost 3 bases and J lost 0 bases. CDR1 SGHTS and CDR2 YDEGEE come from the germline V gene. The CDR3 sequence is 19 residues long. The chain's CDR3 is CASSSRQGGLTFSGNTIYF. The CDR3 DNA reads TGTGCCAGCAGCTCCAGACAGGGCGGGTTGACTTTCTCTGGAAACACCATATATTTT. Complete variable domain (other parts from reference TRBV5-8 and TRBJ1-3): EAGVTQSPTHLIKTRGQQATLRCSPISGHTSVYWYQQALGLGLQFLLWYDEGEERNRGNFPPRFSGRQFPNYSSELNVNALELEDSALYLCASSSRQGGLTFSGNTIYFGEGSWLTVV.

The chain has TRBV4-3 and TRBJ1-2, with 7 bases identical to TRBD1. The CDR3 has 15 residues. Germline V CDR1 and CDR2: LGHNA, YSLEER. J gave up 7 bases and V 0 bases, and 8 bases lay outside the gene matches. CDR3 protein: CASSQDRTGLSGYTF. In DNA form, the CDR3 reads TGCGCCAGCAGCCAAGACCGGACAGGACTATCTGGCTACACCTTC.